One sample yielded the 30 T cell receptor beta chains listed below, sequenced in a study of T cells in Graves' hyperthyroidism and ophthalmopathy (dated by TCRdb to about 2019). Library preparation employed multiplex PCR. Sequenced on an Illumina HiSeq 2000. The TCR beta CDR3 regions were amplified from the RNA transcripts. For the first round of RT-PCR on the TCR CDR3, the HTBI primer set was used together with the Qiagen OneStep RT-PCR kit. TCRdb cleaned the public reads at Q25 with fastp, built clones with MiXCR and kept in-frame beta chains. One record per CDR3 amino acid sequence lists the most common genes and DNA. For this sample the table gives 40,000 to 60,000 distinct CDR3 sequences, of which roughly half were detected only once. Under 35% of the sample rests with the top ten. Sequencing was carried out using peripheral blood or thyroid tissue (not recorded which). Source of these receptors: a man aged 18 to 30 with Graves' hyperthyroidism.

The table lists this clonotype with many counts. Written as DNA, the CDR3 is TGTGCCAGCAGAAAAATACTGGGACCGCCTGAAGCTTTCTTT. Its protein is CASRKILGPPEAFF. This sequence joins TRBV6-5 and TRBJ1-1; possible D gene TRBD1, 5 bases. The CDR3 is 14 amino acids. Trimming left V 6 bases short and J 6 bases short, with 17 bases between. CDR1 MNHEY and CDR2 SVGAGI come from the germline V gene.

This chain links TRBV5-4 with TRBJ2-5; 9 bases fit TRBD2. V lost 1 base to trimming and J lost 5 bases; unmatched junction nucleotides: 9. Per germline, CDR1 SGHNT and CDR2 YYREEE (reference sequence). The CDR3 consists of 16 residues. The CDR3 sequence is CASSLQVAGGWETQYF. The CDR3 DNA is TGTGCCAGCAGCTTGCAAGTGGCGGGAGGGTGGGAGACCCAGTACTTC.

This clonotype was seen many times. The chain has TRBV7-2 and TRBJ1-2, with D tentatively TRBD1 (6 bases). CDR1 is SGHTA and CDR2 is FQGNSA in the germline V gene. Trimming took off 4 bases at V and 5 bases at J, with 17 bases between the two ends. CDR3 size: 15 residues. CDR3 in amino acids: CASSSNQGQMYGYTF. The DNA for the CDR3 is TGTGCCAGCAGCTCGAACCAAGGACAGATGTATGGCTACACCTTC.

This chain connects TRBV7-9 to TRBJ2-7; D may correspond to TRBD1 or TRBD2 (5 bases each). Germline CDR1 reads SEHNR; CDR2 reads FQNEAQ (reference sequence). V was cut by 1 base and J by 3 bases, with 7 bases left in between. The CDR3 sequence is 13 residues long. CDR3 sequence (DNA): TGTGCCAGCAGCTTAGGGGACGGCTACGAGCAGTACTTC. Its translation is CASSLGDGYEQYF.

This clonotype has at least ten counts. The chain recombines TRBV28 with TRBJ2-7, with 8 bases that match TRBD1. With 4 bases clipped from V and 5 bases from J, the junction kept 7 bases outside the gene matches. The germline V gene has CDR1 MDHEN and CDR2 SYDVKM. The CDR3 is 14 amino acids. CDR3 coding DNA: TGTGCCAGCAGTTGGAGACAGGGGTACCACGAGCAGTACTTC. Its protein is CASSWRQGYHEQYF.

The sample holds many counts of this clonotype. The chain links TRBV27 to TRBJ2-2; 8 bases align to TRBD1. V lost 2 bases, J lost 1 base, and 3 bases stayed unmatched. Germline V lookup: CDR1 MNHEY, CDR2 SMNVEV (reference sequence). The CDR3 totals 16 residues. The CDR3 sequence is CASSLVGTGNTGELFF. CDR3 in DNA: TGTGCCAGCAGTTTAGTCGGGACAGGGAACACCGGGGAGCTGTTTTTT.

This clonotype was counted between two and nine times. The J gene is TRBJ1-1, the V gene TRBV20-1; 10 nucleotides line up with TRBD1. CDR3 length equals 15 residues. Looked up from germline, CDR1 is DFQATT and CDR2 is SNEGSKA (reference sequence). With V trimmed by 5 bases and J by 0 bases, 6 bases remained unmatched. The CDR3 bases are TGCAGTGCTCAAGGGACAGGGGTCATGAACACTGAAGCTTTCTTT. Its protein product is CSAQGTGVMNTEAFF.

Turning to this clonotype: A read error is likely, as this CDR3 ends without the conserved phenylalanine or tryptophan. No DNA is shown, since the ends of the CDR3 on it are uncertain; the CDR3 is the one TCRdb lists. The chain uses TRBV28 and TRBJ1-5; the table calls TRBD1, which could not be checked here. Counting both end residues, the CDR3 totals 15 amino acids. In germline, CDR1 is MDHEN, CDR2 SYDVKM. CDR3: CASSLWDGSNQPQQP.

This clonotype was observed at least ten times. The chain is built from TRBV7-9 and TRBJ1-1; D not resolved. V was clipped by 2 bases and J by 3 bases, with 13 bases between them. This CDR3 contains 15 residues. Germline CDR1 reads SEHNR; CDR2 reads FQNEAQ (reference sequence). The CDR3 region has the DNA TGTGCCAGCAGCTTAAAGATGAGGGTACACACTGAAGCTTTCTTT. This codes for CASSLKMRVHTEAFF.

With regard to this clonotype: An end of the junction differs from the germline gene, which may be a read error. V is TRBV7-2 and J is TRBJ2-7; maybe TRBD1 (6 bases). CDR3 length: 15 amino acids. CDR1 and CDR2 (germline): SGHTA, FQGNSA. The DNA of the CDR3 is TGTGCCAGCAGCTTAGCGCGGCAGGGGTTGAGGGAGCAGAGCTTT. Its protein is CASSLARQGLREQSF.

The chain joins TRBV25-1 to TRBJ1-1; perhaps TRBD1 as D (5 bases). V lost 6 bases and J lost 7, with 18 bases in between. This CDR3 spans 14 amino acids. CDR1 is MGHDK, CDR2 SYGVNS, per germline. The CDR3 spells CASRAEGRLDEAFF. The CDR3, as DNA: TGTGCCAGCAGGGCGGAGGGGCGTTTGGATGAAGCTTTCTTT.

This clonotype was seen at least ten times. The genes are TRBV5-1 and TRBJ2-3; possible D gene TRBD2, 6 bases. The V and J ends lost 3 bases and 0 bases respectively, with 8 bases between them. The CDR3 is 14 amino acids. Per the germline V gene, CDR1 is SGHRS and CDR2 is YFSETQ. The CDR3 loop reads CASSSGDSTDTQYF. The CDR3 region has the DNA TGCGCCAGCAGCTCGGGGGATAGCACAGATACGCAGTATTTT.

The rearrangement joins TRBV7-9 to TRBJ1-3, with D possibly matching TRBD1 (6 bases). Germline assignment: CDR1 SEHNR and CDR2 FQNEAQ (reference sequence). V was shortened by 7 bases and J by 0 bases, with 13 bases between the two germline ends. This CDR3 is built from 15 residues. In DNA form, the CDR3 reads TGTGCCAGCACCGAAACAGGGTTCTCTGGAAACACCATATATTTT. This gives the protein CASTETGFSGNTIYF.

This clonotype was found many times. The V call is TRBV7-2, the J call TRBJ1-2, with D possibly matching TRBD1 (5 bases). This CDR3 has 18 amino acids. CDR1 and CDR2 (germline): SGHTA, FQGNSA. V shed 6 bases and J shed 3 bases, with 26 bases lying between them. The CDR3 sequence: CASSSRGTLPRTYYGYTF. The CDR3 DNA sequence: TGTGCCAGCAGTTCTAGGGGTACTCTACCCCGCACTTACTATGGCTACACCTTC.

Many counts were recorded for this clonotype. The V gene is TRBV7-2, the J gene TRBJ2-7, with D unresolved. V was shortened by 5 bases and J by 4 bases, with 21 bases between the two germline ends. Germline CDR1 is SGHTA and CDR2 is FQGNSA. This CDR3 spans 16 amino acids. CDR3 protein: CASSPPGVWAIYEQYF. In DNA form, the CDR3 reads TGTGCCAGCAGCCCCCCAGGTGTATGGGCGATTTACGAGCAGTACTTC.

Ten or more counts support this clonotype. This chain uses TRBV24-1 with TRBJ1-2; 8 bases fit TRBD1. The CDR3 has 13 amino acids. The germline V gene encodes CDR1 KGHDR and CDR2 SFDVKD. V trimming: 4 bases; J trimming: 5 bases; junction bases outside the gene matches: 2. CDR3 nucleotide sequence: TGTGCCACCAGTGAAAGACAGGGGTATGGCTACACCTTC. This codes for CATSERQGYGYTF.

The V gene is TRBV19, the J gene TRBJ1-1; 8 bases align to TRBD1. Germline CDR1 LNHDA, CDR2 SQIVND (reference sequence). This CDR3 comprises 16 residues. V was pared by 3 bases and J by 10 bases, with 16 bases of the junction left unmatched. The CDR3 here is CASSIIPGQASGGAFF. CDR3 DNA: TGTGCCAGTAGTATCATACCGGGACAGGCTTCGGGGGGAGCTTTCTTT.

The CDR3 DNA reads TGTGCCAGCAGCTCCCCTCTCCTCTACGAGCAGTACTTC. Protein product: CASSSPLLYEQYF. V is TRBV7-2 and J is TRBJ2-7; D remains ambiguous. CDR1 SGHTA and CDR2 FQGNSA come from the germline V gene. The CDR3 covers 13 residues. Trimming shortened V by 4 bases and J by 3 bases, and 10 bases separated the two germline ends.

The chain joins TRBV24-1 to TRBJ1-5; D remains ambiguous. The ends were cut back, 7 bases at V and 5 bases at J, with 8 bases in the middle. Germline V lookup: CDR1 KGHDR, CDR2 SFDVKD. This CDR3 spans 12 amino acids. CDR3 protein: CATSRRDQPQHF. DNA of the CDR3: TGTGCCACCAGCCGACGTGATCAGCCCCAGCATTTT.

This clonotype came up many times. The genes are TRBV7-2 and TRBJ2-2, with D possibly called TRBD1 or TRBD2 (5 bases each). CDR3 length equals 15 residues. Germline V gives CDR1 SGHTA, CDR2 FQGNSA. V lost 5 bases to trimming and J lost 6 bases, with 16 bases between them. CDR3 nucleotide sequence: TGTGCCAGCAGCGTAACCGGGACCTGGGCCGGGGAGCTGTTTTTT. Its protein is CASSVTGTWAGELFF. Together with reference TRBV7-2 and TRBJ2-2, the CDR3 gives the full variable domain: GAGVSQSPSNKVTEKGKDVELRCDPISGHTALYWYRQSLGQGLEFLIYFQGNSAPDKSGLPSDRFSAERTGGSVSTLTIQRTQQEDSAVYLCASSVTGTWAGELFFGEGSRLTVL.

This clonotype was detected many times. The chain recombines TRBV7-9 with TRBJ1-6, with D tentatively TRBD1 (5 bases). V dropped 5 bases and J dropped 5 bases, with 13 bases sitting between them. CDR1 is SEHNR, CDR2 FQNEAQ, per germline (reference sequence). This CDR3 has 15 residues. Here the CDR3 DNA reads TGTGCCAGCAGCCGAGGGACCGCTAATAATTCACCCCTCCACTTT. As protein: CASSRGTANNSPLHF.

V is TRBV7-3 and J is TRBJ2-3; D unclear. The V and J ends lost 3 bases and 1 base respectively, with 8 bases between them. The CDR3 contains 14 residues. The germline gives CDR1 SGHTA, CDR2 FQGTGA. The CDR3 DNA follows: TGTGCCAGCAGCTTCCTGGGCGGCACAGATACGCAGTATTTT. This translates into CASSFLGGTDTQYF.

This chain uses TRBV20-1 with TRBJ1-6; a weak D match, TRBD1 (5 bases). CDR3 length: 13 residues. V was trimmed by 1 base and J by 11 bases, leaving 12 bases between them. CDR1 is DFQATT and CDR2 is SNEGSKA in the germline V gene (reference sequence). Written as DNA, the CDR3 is TGCAGTGCTAGAGTGGGGACCGAGGCACCCCTCCACTTT. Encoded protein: CSARVGTEAPLHF.

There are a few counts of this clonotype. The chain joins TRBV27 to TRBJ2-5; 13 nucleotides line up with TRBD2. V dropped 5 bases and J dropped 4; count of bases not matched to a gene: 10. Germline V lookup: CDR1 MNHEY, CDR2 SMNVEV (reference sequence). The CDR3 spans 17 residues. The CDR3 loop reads CASSTGLAGVEGETQYF. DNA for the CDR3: TGTGCCAGCAGTACCGGACTAGCGGGAGTGGAAGGAGAGACCCAGTACTTC.

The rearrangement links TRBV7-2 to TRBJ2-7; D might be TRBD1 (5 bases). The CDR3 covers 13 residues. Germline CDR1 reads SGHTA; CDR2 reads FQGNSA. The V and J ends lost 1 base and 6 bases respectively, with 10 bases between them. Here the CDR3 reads CASSLGVGPEQYF. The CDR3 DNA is TGTGCCAGCAGCTTAGGGGTGGGGCCCGAGCAGTACTTC. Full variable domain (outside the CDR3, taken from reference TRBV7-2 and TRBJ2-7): GAGVSQSPSNKVTEKGKDVELRCDPISGHTALYWYRQSLGQGLEFLIYFQGNSAPDKSGLPSDRFSAERTGGSVSTLTIQRTQQEDSAVYLCASSLGVGPEQYFGPGTRLTVT.

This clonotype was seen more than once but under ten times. The CDR3 region has the DNA TGTGCCAGCAGCTTAGTCGTGTCGGGAGGAGAGACCCAGTACTTC. Translated, it gives CASSLVVSGGETQYF. This chain connects TRBV7-8 to TRBJ2-5; 7 bases fit TRBD2. V was clipped by 1 base and J by 4 bases; unmatched bases: 6. CDR3 length: 15 amino acids. Germline values: CDR1 SGHVS, CDR2 FQNEAQ.

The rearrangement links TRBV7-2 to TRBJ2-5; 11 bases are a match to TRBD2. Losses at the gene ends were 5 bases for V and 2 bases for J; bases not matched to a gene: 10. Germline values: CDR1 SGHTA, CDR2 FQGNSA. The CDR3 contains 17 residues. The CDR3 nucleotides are TGTGCCAGCAGCGCACTAGCGGGAGAAAGAAGACAAGAGACCCAGTACTTC. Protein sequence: CASSALAGERRQETQYF.

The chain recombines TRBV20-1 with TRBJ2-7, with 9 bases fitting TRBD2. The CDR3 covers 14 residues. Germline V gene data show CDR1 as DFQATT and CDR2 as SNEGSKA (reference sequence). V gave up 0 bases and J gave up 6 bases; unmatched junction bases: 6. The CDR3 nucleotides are TGCAGTGCTAGAGATCCGGCGGGGGGGCGCGAGCAGTACTTC. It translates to CSARDPAGGREQYF.

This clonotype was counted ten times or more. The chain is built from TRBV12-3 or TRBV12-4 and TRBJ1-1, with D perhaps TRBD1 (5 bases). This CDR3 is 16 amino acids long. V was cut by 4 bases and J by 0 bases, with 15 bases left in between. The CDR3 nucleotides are TGTGCCAGCAGTTGGGCCGTTGCAGGGATGAACACTGAAGCTTTCTTT. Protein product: CASSWAVAGMNTEAFF.

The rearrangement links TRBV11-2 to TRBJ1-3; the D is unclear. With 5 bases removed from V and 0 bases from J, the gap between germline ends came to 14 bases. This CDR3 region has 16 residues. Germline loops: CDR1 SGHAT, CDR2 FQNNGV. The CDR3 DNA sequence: TGTGCCAGCAGCCAGCACCTGAGCAGCTCTGGAAACACCATATATTTT. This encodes CASSQHLSSSGNTIYF.